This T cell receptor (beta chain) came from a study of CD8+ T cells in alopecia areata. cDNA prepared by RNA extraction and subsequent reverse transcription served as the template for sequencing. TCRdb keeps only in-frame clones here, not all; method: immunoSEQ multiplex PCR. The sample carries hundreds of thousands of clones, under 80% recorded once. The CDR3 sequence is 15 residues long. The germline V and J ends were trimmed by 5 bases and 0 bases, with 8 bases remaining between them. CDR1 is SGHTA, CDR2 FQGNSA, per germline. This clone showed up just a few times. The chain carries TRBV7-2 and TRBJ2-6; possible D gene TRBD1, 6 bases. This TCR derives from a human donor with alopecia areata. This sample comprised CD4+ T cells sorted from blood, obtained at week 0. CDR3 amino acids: CASSRDNSGANVLTF. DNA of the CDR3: TGTGCCAGCAGCCGGGACAACTCTGGGGCCAACGTCCTGACTTTC.